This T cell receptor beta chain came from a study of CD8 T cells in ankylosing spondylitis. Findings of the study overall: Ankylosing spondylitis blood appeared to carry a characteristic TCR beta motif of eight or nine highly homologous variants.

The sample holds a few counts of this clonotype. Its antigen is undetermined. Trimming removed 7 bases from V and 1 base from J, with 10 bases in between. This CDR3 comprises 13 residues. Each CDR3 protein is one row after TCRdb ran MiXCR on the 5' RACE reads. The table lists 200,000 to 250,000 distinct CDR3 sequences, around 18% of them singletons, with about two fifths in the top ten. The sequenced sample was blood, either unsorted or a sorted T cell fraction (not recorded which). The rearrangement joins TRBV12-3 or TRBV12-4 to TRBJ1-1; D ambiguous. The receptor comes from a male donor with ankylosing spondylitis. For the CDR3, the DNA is TGTGCCAGCACTCTAGGGTGGAACACTGAAGCTTTCTTT. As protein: CASTLGWNTEAFF.